This TCR beta chain was documented in a study of human T cells and chemical hapten exposure. Study-wide context: Patients, predominantly female, presented with alopecia areata, totalis or universalis.

There are many counts of this clonotype. Its antigen is as yet unknown. The CDR3 sequence is 15 residues long. V lost 4 bases and J lost 1, with 12 bases in between. Per germline, CDR1 SGHAT and CDR2 FQDESV (reference sequence). MiXCR, run by TCRdb on the RACE reads, gives a single entry per CDR3 protein. In the table there are more than 70,000 distinct CDR3 sequences, around 8.8% of which are singletons. Time point here: pre-sensitization, week 0. As to treatment: therapeutic diphenylcyclopropenone sensitization with weekly scalp DPC. Unfractionated whole blood yielded the extracted total RNA. Study-level results: Against controls, expanded TCRs gave rise to significantly more large CDR3 similarity clusters. The number of TCRs above 1 in 1000 frequency did not change after DPC sensitization.

Sequencing used whole blood, obtained in connection with sensitization to the hapten diphenylcyclopropenone (DPC). This chain joins TRBV11-1 and TRBJ2-3, with a weak D call TRBD2 (5 bases). The sequence derives from a man aged 35 to 55 with alopecia areata. Some clones in this sample may be carry-over from other donors' samples. The chain's CDR3 is CASSSRGPGTDTQYF. The CDR3 nucleotides read TGTGCCAGCAGCTCACGGGGTCCGGGCACAGATACGCAGTATTTT.